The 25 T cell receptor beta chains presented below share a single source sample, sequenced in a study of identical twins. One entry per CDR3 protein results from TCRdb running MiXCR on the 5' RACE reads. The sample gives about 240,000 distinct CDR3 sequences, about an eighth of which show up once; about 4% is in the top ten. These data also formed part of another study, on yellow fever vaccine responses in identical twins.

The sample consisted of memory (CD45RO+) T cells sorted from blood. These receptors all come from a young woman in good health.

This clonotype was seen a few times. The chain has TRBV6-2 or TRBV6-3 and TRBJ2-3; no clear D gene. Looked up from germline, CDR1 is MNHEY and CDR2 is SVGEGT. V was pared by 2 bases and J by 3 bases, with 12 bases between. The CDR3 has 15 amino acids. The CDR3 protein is CASSYLSEGTDTQYF. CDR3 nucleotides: TGTGCCAGCAGTTACCTGTCAGAAGGGACAGATACGCAGTATTTT.

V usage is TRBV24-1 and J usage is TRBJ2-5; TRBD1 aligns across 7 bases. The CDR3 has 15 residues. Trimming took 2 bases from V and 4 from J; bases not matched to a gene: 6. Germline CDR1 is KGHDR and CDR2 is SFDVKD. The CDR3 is CATSDSQGNLETQYF. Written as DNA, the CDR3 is TGTGCCACCAGTGATTCACAGGGGAATTTAGAGACCCAGTACTTC.

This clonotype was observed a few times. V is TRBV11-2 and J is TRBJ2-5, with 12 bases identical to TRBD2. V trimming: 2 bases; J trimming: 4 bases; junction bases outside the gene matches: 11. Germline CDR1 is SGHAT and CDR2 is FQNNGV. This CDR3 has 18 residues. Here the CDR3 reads CASSLMTSGRGSAETQYF. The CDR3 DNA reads TGTGCCAGCAGCTTAATGACTAGCGGGAGAGGAAGCGCAGAGACCCAGTACTTC.

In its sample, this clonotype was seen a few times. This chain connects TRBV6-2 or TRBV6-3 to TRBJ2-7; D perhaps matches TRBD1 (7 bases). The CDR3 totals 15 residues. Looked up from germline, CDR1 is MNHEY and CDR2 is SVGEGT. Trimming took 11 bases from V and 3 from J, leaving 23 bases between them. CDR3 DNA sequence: TGTGCCGACCGATCCGGCAGGGGGGCAGTCTACGAGCAGTACTTC. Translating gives CADRSGRGAVYEQYF.

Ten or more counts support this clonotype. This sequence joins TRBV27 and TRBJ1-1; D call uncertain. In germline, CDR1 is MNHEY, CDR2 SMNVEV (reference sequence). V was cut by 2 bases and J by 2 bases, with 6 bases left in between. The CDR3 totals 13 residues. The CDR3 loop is CASSLEGNTEAFF. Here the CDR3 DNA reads TGTGCCAGCAGTTTAGAGGGTAACACTGAAGCTTTCTTT.

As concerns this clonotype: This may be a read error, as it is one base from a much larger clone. The CDR3 is CCAKRPSGGGWADTQYF. DNA of the CDR3: TGCTGTGCCAAGAGGCCTAGCGGGGGGGGTTGGGCAGATACGCAGTATTTT. The chain joins TRBV12-3 or TRBV12-4 to TRBJ2-3, with TRBD2 identical over 12 bases. CDR3 length equals 17 residues.

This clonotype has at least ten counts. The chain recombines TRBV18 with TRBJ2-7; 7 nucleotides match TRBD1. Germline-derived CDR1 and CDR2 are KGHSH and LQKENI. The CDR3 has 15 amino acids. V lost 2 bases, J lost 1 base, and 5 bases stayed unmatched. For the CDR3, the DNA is TGTGCCAGCTCACCAGGGCAGGGGGATTCCTACGAGCAGTACTTC. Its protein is CASSPGQGDSYEQYF.

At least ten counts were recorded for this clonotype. The CDR3 DNA follows: TGCGCCAGCAGTGAGAATGCTAGGGAGCTGTTTTTT. As protein: CASSENARELFF. J is TRBJ2-2 and V is TRBV10-2; no clear D. V lost 2 bases to trimming and J lost 9 bases, with 7 bases between them. CDR3 length: 12 amino acids. Per germline, CDR1 WSHSY and CDR2 SAAADI.

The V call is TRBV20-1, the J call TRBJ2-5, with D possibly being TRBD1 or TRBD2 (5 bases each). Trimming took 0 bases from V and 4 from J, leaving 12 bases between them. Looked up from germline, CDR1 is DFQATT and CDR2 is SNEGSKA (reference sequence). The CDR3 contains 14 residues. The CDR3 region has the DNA TGCAGTGCTAGAGATGGGGACCCTTTAGAGACCCAGTACTTC. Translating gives CSARDGDPLETQYF.

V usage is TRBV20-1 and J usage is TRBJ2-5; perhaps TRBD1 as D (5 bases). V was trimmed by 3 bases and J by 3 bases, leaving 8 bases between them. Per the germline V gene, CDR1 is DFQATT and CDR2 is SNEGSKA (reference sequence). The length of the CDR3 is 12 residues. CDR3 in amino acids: CSASGAEETQYF. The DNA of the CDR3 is TGCAGTGCTAGTGGGGCTGAAGAGACCCAGTACTTC.

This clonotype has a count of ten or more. CDR3 sequence reads: CASSPGSGLVKNIQYF. The CDR3 coding sequence is TGTGCCAGCAGTCCAGGGTCCGGTTTAGTCAAAAACATTCAGTACTTC. The V gene is TRBV12-3 or TRBV12-4, the J gene TRBJ2-4; D is perhaps TRBD1 (5 bases). This CDR3 contains 16 residues. Trimming pared 5 bases from V and 3 bases from J, leaving 17 bases between.

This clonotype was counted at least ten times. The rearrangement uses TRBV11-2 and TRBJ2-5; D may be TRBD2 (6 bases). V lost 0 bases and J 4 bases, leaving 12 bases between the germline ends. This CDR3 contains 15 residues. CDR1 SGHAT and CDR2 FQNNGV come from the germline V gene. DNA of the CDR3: TGTGCCAGCAGCTTAGACCGGGGAGGAGGAGAGACCCAGTACTTC. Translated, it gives CASSLDRGGGETQYF.

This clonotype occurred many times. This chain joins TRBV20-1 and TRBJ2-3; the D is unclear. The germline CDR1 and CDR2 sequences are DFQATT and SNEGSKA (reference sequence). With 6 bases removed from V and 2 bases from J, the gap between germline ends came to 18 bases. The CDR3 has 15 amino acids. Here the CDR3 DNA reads TGCAGTGCCCCGGCGACCCTCGCTAACACAGATACGCAGTATTTT. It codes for CSAPATLANTDTQYF.

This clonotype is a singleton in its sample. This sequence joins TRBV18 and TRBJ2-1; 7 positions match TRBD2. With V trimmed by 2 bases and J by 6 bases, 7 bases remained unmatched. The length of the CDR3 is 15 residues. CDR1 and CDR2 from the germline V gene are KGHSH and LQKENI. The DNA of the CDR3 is TGTGCCAGCTCACCAGGGGCGGGGGTTCGCAATGAGCAGTTCTTC. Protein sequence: CASSPGAGVRNEQFF.

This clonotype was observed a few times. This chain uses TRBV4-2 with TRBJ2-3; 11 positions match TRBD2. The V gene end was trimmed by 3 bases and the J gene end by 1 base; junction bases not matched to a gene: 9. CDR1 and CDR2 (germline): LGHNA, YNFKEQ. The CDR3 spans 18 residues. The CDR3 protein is CASSQIAGGPLGTDTQYF. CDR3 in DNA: TGTGCCAGCAGCCAGATAGCGGGGGGGCCCCTAGGCACAGATACGCAGTATTTT.

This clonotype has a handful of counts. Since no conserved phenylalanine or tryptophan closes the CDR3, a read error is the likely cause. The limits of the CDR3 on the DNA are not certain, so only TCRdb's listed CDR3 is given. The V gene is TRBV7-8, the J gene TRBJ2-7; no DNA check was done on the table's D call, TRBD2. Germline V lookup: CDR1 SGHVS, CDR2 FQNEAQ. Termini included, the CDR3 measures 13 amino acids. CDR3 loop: CASSATGLAGGYL.

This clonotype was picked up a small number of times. The CDR3 sequence is CASSTAGGADYGYTF. CDR3 coding DNA: TGTGCCAGCTCAACAGCAGGGGGCGCGGACTATGGCTACACCTTC. The genes are TRBV18 and TRBJ1-2; 8 bases are a match to TRBD1. J was trimmed by 3 bases and V by 5 bases; bases with no gene match: 8. The germline gives CDR1 KGHSH, CDR2 LQKENI. The CDR3 runs 15 residues.

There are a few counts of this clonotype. This CDR3 reads CAISDHSLNTGELFF. For the CDR3, the DNA is TGTGCCATCAGTGACCACAGCTTGAACACCGGGGAGCTGTTTTTT. The chain employs TRBV10-3 and TRBJ2-2; no clear D gene. V shed 3 bases and J shed 1 base, with 9 bases lying between them. This CDR3 spans 15 amino acids. Germline V gene data show CDR1 as ENHRY and CDR2 as SYGVKD.

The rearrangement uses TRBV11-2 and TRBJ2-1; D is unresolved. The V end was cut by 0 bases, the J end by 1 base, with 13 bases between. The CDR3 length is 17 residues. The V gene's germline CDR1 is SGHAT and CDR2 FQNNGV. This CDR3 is CASSLDYPGSSYNEQFF. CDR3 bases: TGTGCCAGCAGCTTAGATTACCCCGGCAGTTCCTACAATGAGCAGTTCTTC.

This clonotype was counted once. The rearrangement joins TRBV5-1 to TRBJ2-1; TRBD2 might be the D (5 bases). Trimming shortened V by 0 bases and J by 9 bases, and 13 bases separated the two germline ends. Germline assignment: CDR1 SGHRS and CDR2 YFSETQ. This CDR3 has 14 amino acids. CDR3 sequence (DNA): TGCGCCAGCAGCTTGGATCCGGGGTCTGGTGAGCAGTTCTTC. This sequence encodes CASSLDPGSGEQFF.

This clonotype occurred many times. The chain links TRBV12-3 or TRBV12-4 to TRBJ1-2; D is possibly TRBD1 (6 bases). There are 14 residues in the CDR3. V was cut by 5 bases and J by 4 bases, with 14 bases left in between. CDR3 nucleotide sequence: TGTGCCAGCAGTCCGGGCGGGGGGCTCTATGGCTACACCTTC. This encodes CASSPGGGLYGYTF.

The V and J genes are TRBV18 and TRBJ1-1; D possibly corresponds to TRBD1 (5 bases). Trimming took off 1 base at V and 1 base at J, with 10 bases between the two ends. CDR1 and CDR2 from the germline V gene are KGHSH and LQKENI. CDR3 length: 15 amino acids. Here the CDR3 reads CASSPLPGENTEAFF. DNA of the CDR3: TGTGCCAGCTCACCACTACCGGGGGAGAACACTGAAGCTTTCTTT.

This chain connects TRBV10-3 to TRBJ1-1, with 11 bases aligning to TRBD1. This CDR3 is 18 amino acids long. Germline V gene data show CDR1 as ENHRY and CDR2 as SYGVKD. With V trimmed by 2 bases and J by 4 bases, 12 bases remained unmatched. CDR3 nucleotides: TGTGCCATCAGTGAGCGAGGACAGGGGGCTCTGTTAGGCACTGAAGCTTTCTTT. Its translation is CAISERGQGALLGTEAFF.

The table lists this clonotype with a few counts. CDR3: CSVGAGVTTDTQYF. The CDR3 DNA reads as TGCAGCGTTGGGGCAGGGGTAACTACAGATACGCAGTATTTT. This chain uses TRBV29-1 with TRBJ2-3; D is perhaps TRBD1 (6 bases). The CDR3 consists of 14 residues. Germline CDR1 is SQVTM and CDR2 is ANQGSEA. The V gene lost 4 bases and the J gene lost 3 bases, with 14 bases spanning the gap.

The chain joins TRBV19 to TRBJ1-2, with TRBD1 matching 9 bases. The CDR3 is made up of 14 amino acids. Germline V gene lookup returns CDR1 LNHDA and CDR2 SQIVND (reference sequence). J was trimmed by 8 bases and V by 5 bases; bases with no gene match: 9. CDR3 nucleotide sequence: TGTGCCAGTAGTTACCGGGACAGGGTAAAGGGCTACACCTTC. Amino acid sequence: CASSYRDRVKGYTF.